This T cell receptor beta chain was sequenced in a study of T cells in Graves' hyperthyroidism and ophthalmopathy. Amplified TCR beta CDR3 regions came from RNA transcripts. The study used the HTBI primer set for a first-round RT-PCR of the TCR CDR3. MiXCR, applied by TCRdb to the multiplex PCR reads, yields one record per CDR3 protein. The sample has a few hundred thousand distinct CDR3 sequences, roughly 15% seen once. The CDR3 contains 14 residues. The germline V and J ends were trimmed by 3 bases and 1 base, with 9 bases remaining between them. The germline gives CDR1 LGHDT, CDR2 YNNKEL (reference sequence). This clonotype was detected many times.

The sample was blood. This sequence was found in an older woman with Graves' ophthalmopathy. The rearrangement joins TRBV3-1 to TRBJ2-5, with a tentative D call TRBD2 (6 bases). The chain's CDR3 is CASSHGSVQETQYF. CDR3 sequence (DNA): TGTGCCAGCAGCCACGGGAGCGTCCAAGAGACCCAGTACTTC.